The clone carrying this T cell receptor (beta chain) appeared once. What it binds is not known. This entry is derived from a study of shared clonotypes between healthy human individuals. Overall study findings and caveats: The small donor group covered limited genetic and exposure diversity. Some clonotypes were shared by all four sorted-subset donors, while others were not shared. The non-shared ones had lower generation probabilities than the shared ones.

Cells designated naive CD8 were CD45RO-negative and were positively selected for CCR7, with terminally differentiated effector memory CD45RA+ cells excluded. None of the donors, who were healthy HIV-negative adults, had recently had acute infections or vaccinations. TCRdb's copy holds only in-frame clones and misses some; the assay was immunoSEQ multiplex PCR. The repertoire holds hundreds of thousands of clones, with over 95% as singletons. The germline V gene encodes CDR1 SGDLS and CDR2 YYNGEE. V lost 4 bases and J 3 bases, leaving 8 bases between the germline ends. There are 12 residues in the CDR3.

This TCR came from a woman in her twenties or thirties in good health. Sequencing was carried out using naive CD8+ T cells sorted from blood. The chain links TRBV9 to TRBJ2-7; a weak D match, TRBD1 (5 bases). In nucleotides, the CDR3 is TGTGCCAGCAGCAACCAGGGCTACGAGCAGTACTTC. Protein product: CASSNQGYEQYF.